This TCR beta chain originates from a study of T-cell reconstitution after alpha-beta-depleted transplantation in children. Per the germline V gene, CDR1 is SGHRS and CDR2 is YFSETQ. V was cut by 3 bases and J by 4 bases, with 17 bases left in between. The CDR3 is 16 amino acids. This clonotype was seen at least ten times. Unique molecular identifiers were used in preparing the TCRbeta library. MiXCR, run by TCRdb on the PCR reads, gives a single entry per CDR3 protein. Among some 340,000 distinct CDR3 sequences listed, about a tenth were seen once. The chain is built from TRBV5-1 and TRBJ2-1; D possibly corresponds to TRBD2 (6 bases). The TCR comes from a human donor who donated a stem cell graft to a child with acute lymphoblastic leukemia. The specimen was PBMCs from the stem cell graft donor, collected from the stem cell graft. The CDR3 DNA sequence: TGCGCCAGCAGCTCGTCGTATAGCGGAGGGTACAATGAGCAGTTCTTC. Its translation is CASSSSYSGGYNEQFF.